This T cell receptor (beta chain) originates from a study of cytomegalovirus exposure and HLA in healthy donors. The CDR3 runs 14 residues. Germline V gene sequence: CDR1 SGHDT, CDR2 YYEEEE. The V end was cut by 6 bases, the J end by 4 bases, with 17 bases between. Among the roughly 120 subjects of the validation cohort, separate from the 666-subject first cohort, were the donors. Sequenced by immunoSEQ multiplex PCR; TCRdb stores in-frame clones only, minus some. Altogether about 190,000 clones are present, around 88% being singletons, with the ten largest covering more than 1.4%. As to this clone: Its antigen is still unknown.

General study points: Three chains linked to CMV were shown in vitro to be specific for CMV antigens. Later, an analysis found that TCR clusters from the first cohort tended to co-occur in the 95 to 150 validation repertoires. The majority of TCR sequences were rare, yet some public TCRs appeared in many donors.

The TCR was taken from a woman between 18 and 29 years old in good health and CMV-seronegative. Sequencing input: PBMCs. This chain connects TRBV5-6 to TRBJ2-7; D unclear. The chain's CDR3 is CASNSLGSRYEQYF. As DNA, the CDR3 is TGTGCCAGCAACTCCTTGGGTAGCCGGTACGAGCAGTACTTC.